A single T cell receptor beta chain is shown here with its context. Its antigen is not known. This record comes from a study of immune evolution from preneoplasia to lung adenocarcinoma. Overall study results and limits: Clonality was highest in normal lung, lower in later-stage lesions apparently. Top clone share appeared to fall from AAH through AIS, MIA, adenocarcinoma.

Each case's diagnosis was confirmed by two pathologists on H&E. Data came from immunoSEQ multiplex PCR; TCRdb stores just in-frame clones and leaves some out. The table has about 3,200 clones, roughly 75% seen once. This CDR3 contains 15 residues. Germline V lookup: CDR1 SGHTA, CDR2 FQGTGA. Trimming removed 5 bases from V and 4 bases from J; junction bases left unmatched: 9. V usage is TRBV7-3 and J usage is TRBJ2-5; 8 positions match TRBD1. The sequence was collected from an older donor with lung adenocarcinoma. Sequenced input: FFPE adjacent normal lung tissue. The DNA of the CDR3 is TGTGCCAGCAGCCAAAGGACAGGGAATTCAGAGACCCAGTACTTC. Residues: CASSQRTGNSETQYF.